This T cell receptor beta chain was identified in a study of identical twins. Concerning this clonotype itself: The antigen is unknown.

The cDNA had a unique molecular identifier and a template-switch universal primer site. TCRdb re-analysed the 5' RACE reads in MiXCR, keeping a single row per CDR3 protein. The table includes 1.5 million to 2 million distinct CDR3 sequences, about 32% detected once. Overall study findings and caveats: Twin sharing of out-of-frame TCR alpha was underestimated by models in monozygotic pairs. The more abundant beta clonotypes in cord blood had fewer insertions, and memory repertoires did not show this.

The clonotype was recovered from a newborn girl in good health. The material sequenced was cord blood.

The CDR3 DNA reads TGTGCCAGCAGCGGGAAGGGACTAGCGCCCTACAATGAGCAGTTCTTC. Translation gives CASSGKGLAPYNEQFF. The chain recombines TRBV28 with TRBJ2-1, with 10 nucleotides matching TRBD2. The V gene end was trimmed by 6 bases and the J gene end by 2 bases; junction bases not matched to a gene: 7. Germline V gives CDR1 MDHEN, CDR2 SYDVKM. The CDR3 has 16 residues.